The 28 T cell receptor beta chains below come from one sample, sequenced in a study of cytomegalovirus exposure and HLA in healthy donors. 13 Jbeta primers and 60 Vbeta primers were used for the PCR. Generated by immunoSEQ multiplex PCR, the TCRdb table keeps only in-frame clones and is missing some. The sample lists approximately 160,000 clones, just under 80% occurring once. The sequenced sample consisted of PBMCs. Receptors originate from a woman aged 45-59 years in good health and CMV-seropositive.

The chain is built from TRBV11-3 and TRBJ1-1, with 7 bases lining up with TRBD1. The CDR3 length is 15 residues. Germline V gene sequence: CDR1 SGHNT, CDR2 YENEEA. Trimming took 5 bases from V and 4 from J; bases not matched to a gene: 10. In DNA form, the CDR3 reads TGTGCCAGCAGCCGGGGACAGCCCGGAGGCACTGAAGCTTTCTTT. It is translated as CASSRGQPGGTEAFF. The complete variable domain, with remaining parts taken from reference TRBV11-3 and TRBJ1-1, reads EAGVVQSPRYKIIEKKQPVAFWCNPISGHNTLYWYLQNLGQGPELLIRYENEEAVDDSQLPKDRFSAERLKGVDSTLKIQPAELGDSAVYLCASSRGQPGGTEAFFGQGTRLTVV.

The chain recombines TRBV5-4 with TRBJ2-6, with 7 bases that match TRBD2. The germline V gene encodes CDR1 SGHNT and CDR2 YYREEE (reference sequence). Trimming at V came to 5 bases and at J to 2 bases, leaving 4 bases not matched to a gene. CDR3 length: 15 amino acids. The CDR3 nucleotides read TGTGCCAGCAGTCCGGGGGGTGCTGGGGCCAACGTCCTGACTTTC. This gives the protein CASSPGGAGANVLTF.

V is TRBV11-3 and J is TRBJ2-1; no reliable D call. CDR3 length: 14 residues. Trimming took off 2 bases at V and 6 bases at J, with 11 bases between the two ends. The germline V gene encodes CDR1 SGHNT and CDR2 YENEEA. The CDR3 nucleotides are TGTGCCAGCAGCTTATTACCTGGCCCCAATGAGCAGTTCTTC. Translation: CASSLLPGPNEQFF.

The DNA of the CDR3 is TGCGCCAGCAGCTTGGATGGCGGTGGAGGCACTGAAGCTTTCTTT. This encodes CASSLDGGGGTEAFF. The chain is built from TRBV5-1 and TRBJ1-1; no clear D gene. This CDR3 spans 15 amino acids. From germline, CDR1 is SGHRS and CDR2 YFSETQ. The ends were cut back, 0 bases at V and 4 bases at J, with 13 bases in the middle.

The rearrangement links TRBV5-4 to TRBJ2-2, with 8 bases that match TRBD2. V shed 4 bases, J shed 5 bases, and the junction held 10 bases outside the gene matches. The CDR3 is made up of 16 amino acids. The V gene's germline CDR1 is SGHNT and CDR2 YYREEE (reference sequence). CDR3 sequence reads: CASSPRRAGETGELFF. In nucleotides, the CDR3 is TGTGCCAGCAGCCCGCGGAGAGCGGGAGAAACCGGGGAGCTGTTTTTT.

Remarks on this clone: This sample also contains other DNA sequences that code for the same CDR3. As DNA, the CDR3 is TGTGCCAGCAGCGTAGGAGGGTCTGGGGCCAACGTCCTGACTTTC. The encoded protein is CASSVGGSGANVLTF. The chain has TRBV9 and TRBJ2-6; D is possibly TRBD2 (5 bases). With 0 bases removed from V and 1 base from J, the gap between germline ends came to 5 bases. The CDR3 spans 15 residues. Germline-derived CDR1 and CDR2 are SGDLS and YYNGEE.

The rearrangement links TRBV5-1 to TRBJ2-2, with 7 bases fitting TRBD2. Germline V gene lookup returns CDR1 SGHRS and CDR2 YFSETQ. Germline trimming cut 5 bases from V and 11 bases from J; bases unmatched to any gene: 9. This CDR3 is 13 amino acids long. CDR3: CASSRGGPTELFF. For the CDR3, the DNA is TGCGCCAGCAGTCGCGGGGGTCCGACCGAGCTGTTTTTT.

The chain employs TRBV9 and TRBJ2-5, with 8 bases identical to TRBD1. Unmatched junction bases numbered 5, after V lost 0 bases and J lost 1 base. The CDR3 is made up of 16 amino acids. CDR1 SGDLS and CDR2 YYNGEE come from the germline V gene. DNA for the CDR3: TGTGCCAGCAGCGTAGGGACAGGGAGTTCCCAAGAGACCCAGTACTTC. Amino acid sequence: CASSVGTGSSQETQYF. Combining the CDR3 with reference TRBV9 and TRBJ2-5 gives the whole variable domain DSGVTQTPKHLITATGQRVTLRCSPRSGDLSVYWYQQSLDQGLQFLIQYYNGEERAKGNILERFSAQQFPDLHSELNLSSLELGDSALYFCASSVGTGSSQETQYFGPGTRLLVL.

The count of this clone is one. This chain connects TRBV7-2 to TRBJ1-1; TRBD1 might be the D (5 bases). Per germline, CDR1 SGHTA and CDR2 FQGNSA. CDR3 length: 13 amino acids. Deletions cut 4 bases from V and 1 base from J, with 7 bases between. Here the CDR3 DNA reads TGTGCCAGCAGCTCCACAGGGAACACTGAAGCTTTCTTT. It codes for CASSSTGNTEAFF.

The V call is TRBV7-8, the J call TRBJ2-3; 16 bases agree with TRBD2. Trimming at V came to 3 bases and at J to 3 bases, leaving 9 bases not matched to a gene. The V gene's germline CDR1 is SGHVS and CDR2 FQNEAQ. CDR3 length: 19 amino acids. CDR3 region: CASSFDPGLAGGRTDTQYF. CDR3 DNA: TGTGCCAGCAGCTTCGACCCGGGACTAGCGGGGGGGCGTACAGATACGCAGTATTTT.

The chain links TRBV6-6 to TRBJ2-1; TRBD1 might be the D (6 bases). The CDR3 loop spans 13 amino acids. CDR1 is MNHNY, CDR2 SVGAGI, per germline (reference sequence). V lost 7 bases and J 6 bases, leaving 13 bases between the germline ends. CDR3 bases: TGTGCCAGCACCCTGAGAGGGGGCAATGAGCAGTTCTTC. Translated, it gives CASTLRGGNEQFF.

With respect to this clone: A read error may account for a junction end that differs from germline. The chain carries TRBV11-2 and TRBJ1-2; 8 bases fit TRBD1. The CDR3 is made up of 13 amino acids. Germline V gives CDR1 SGHAT, CDR2 FQNNGV. The DNA of the CDR3 is TGTGCCAGCAGCCTAGACAGGGGCTATGGCTACACCTTC. Translated: CASSLDRGYGYTF.

V is TRBV6-6 and J is TRBJ1-5; D is perhaps TRBD1 (5 bases). Germline loops: CDR1 MNHNY, CDR2 SVGAGI (reference sequence). This CDR3 has 14 amino acids. V was clipped by 6 bases and J by 4 bases, with 13 bases between them. The chain's CDR3 is CASRGLAVNQPQHF. The CDR3 DNA sequence: TGTGCCAGCAGGGGGCTGGCCGTAAATCAGCCCCAGCATTTT.

With respect to this clone: An end of the junction differs from the germline gene, which may be a read error. The chain uses TRBV7-9 and TRBJ2-7; 8 positions match TRBD2. CDR1 and CDR2 (germline): SEHNR, FQNEAQ (reference sequence). The CDR3 sequence is 14 residues long. The CDR3 DNA follows: TGTGCCAGCAGTTTAGCGGGACTCTCCTACGAGCAGTACTTC. Amino acids: CASSLAGLSYEQYF.

The gene calls are TRBV19 and TRBJ2-7; TRBD1 aligns across 9 bases. V lost 4 bases to trimming and J lost 4 bases; unmatched junction nucleotides: 8. CDR3 length: 15 amino acids. Germline assignment: CDR1 LNHDA and CDR2 SQIVND (reference sequence). The CDR3 sequence is CASSTGTGPLYEQYF. CDR3 in DNA: TGTGCCAGTAGTACCGGGACAGGGCCCCTTTACGAGCAGTACTTC.

The chain couples TRBV10-1 to TRBJ2-1; 7 bases align to TRBD2. The CDR3 is 14 amino acids. From germline, CDR1 is WNHNN and CDR2 SYGVQD (reference sequence). V lost 8 bases to trimming and J lost 3 bases; unmatched junction nucleotides: 7. The CDR3 region is CASFTSVFYNEQFF. The CDR3 region has the DNA TGCGCCAGCTTCACTAGCGTCTTCTACAATGAGCAGTTCTTC.

This clone was picked up a small number of times. V usage is TRBV28 and J usage is TRBJ2-7; possible D gene TRBD1, 8 bases. Deletions cut 5 bases from V and 3 bases from J, with 14 bases between. This CDR3 comprises 14 residues. Germline V lookup: CDR1 MDHEN, CDR2 SYDVKM. CDR3 in DNA: TGTGCCAGCAGTAATCACAGGGGGGGCTACGAGCAGTACTTC. This codes for CASSNHRGGYEQYF.

This clone occurred a few times. The rearrangement links TRBV11-2 to TRBJ2-3; 10 bases agree with TRBD2. The length of the CDR3 is 17 residues. Germline CDR1 SGHAT, CDR2 FQNNGV. The J segment lost 6 bases and the V segment lost 1 base, leaving 10 bases of the junction unmatched. The CDR3 nucleotides are TGTGCCAGCAGCTTAGTTAGGGTAGCGGGAGGTGTCGATACGCAGTATTTT. It is translated as CASSLVRVAGGVDTQYF.

The gene calls are TRBV30 and TRBJ2-4, with D tentatively TRBD2 (5 bases). Trimming took off 1 base at V and 0 bases at J, with 19 bases between the two ends. This CDR3 region has 18 residues. Germline CDR1 and CDR2: GTSNPN and SVGIG (reference sequence). For the CDR3, the DNA is TGTGCCTGGAGTGCCCCACCGTGGAGGCAGTTAGCCAAAAACATTCAGTACTTC. Amino acids: CAWSAPPWRQLAKNIQYF.

The rearrangement links TRBV30 to TRBJ1-4; TRBD1 matches 7 bases. CDR1 is GTSNPN and CDR2 is SVGIG in the germline V gene (reference sequence). Germline trimming cut 4 bases from V and 7 bases from J; bases unmatched to any gene: 6. The CDR3 runs 13 residues. CDR3 region: CAWNTGVGEKLFF. Written as DNA, the CDR3 is TGTGCCTGGAATACAGGGGTTGGTGAAAAACTGTTTTTT.

For the CDR3, the DNA is TGTGCCAGCAGTGGCCCTGTAGACTACGAGCAGTACTTC. This encodes CASSGPVDYEQYF. J is TRBJ2-5 and V is TRBV28; D unresolved. The end of the DNA fits TRBJ2-7 better, so the J call may be wrong. This CDR3 is 13 amino acids long. Germline V gene data show CDR1 as MDHEN and CDR2 as SYDVKM.

This rearrangement joins TRBV10-2 to TRBJ2-7; TRBD2 agrees at 7 bases. Trimming cost V 2 bases and J 3 bases; bases outside gene matches: 4. Germline CDR1 reads WSHSY; CDR2 reads SAAADI. This CDR3 spans 14 amino acids. The CDR3 loop is CASSEGSSGYEQYF. The CDR3 DNA reads as TGCGCCAGCAGTGAGGGTTCTAGCGGCTACGAGCAGTACTTC.

The chain employs TRBV19 and TRBJ2-4; 9 bases map to TRBD1. Germline CDR1 LNHDA, CDR2 SQIVND (reference sequence). After removal of 10 bases from V and 9 bases from J, the junction contained 10 bases not matched to a gene. The CDR3 is 13 residues long. CDR3 in DNA: TGTGCCACTTGGGACAGGGAGGTGGGCATTCAGTACTTC. This codes for CATWDREVGIQYF.

The chain has TRBV15 and TRBJ2-7; TRBD1 might be the D (6 bases). V was pared by 2 bases and J by 7 bases, with 9 bases between. The germline gives CDR1 LNHNV, CDR2 YYDKDF (reference sequence). CDR3 size: 12 residues. The DNA of the CDR3 is TGTGCCACCAGCAGAACAGGGTTGGAGCAGTACTTC. Its translation is CATSRTGLEQYF.

CDR3 in DNA: TGTGCCAGCAGCGAGACAGGAGCCTACGAGCAGTACTTC. This encodes CASSETGAYEQYF. The chain combines TRBV7-9 with TRBJ2-7; D perhaps matches TRBD1 (6 bases). CDR3 length: 13 amino acids. Germline loops: CDR1 SEHNR, CDR2 FQNEAQ (reference sequence). V lost 5 bases and J lost 2, with 10 bases in between.

This rearrangement joins TRBV19 to TRBJ2-1, with TRBD2 identical over 7 bases. Germline V gene sequence: CDR1 LNHDA, CDR2 SQIVND (reference sequence). Trimming cost V 4 bases and J 9 bases; bases outside gene matches: 9. CDR3 length equals 14 residues. Here the CDR3 reads CASSRVGGFSEQFF. For the CDR3, the DNA is TGTGCCAGTAGTAGGGTGGGGGGGTTTAGTGAGCAGTTCTTC.

This clone appeared once. The chain has TRBV15 and TRBJ2-1; 9 bases map to TRBD2. This CDR3 spans 15 amino acids. The V and J ends lost 2 bases and 7 bases, in that order; junction bases with no gene match: 6. The germline V gene has CDR1 LNHNV and CDR2 YYDKDF (reference sequence). The DNA for the CDR3 is TGTGCCACCAGCAGAAGGCGGGAGGGGGGGAATGAGCAGTTCTTC. Residues: CATSRRREGGNEQFF.

This clone was detected only once. V gene TRBV30 combines with J gene TRBJ1-2; D not resolved. This CDR3 spans 12 amino acids. With 3 bases removed from V and 7 bases from J, the gap between germline ends came to 12 bases. Germline CDR1 reads GTSNPN; CDR2 reads SVGIG (reference sequence). CDR3 region: CAWRVPPSGYTF. The DNA of the CDR3 is TGTGCCTGGAGGGTACCCCCGAGTGGCTACACCTTC.